Listed below are T cell receptor beta chains from one sample, sequenced in a study of cytomegalovirus exposure and HLA in healthy donors. TCRdb's table, derived via immunoSEQ multiplex PCR, lists solely in-frame clones and lacks some. The sample yields some 140,000 clones, approximately 71% seen once. The specimen sequenced was PBMCs. Every receptor here comes from a man aged 25 to 40 in good health and CMV-seronegative. Both conserved end residues are part of each CDR3. The D gene is left open where the match is weak. Where a row states a size, it is once, few, many or the class of an expanded clone; other rows omit it.

clone size	V gene	D gene	J gene	CDR3 protein	CDR3 DNA
.	TRBV12-5	TRBD1	TRBJ1-1	CASGPGVGQGAGTEAFF	TGTGCTAGTGGTCCTGGTGTCGGACAGGGGGCTGGCACTGAAGCTTTCTTT
.	TRBV6-5	.	TRBJ2-5	CASSYSTPRRETQYF	TGTGCCAGCAGTTACTCGACGCCTAGACGGGAGACCCAGTACTTC
.	TRBV5-1	.	TRBJ2-3	CASSLERTPPDTQYF	TGCGCCAGCAGCTTGGAAAGGACACCCCCAGATACGCAGTATTTT
.	TRBV4-1	TRBD2	TRBJ2-7	CASSLANRGLAGIYEQYF	TGCGCCAGCAGCCTAGCAAACAGGGGACTAGCGGGAATCTACGAGCAGTACTTC
.	TRBV28	.	TRBJ1-4	CASSLEAGLGEKLFF	TGTGCCAGCAGTTTAGAGGCCGGACTAGGGGAAAAACTGTTTTTT
.	TRBV2	TRBD1	TRBJ2-7	CATGTGVHEQYF	TGTGCCACCGGGACAGGGGTCCACGAGCAGTACTTC
.	TRBV6-6	.	TRBJ1-2	CASSSQGISSYGYTF	TGTGCCAGCAGTTCCCAGGGGATCTCTTCCTATGGCTACACCTTC
few	TRBV23-1	.	TRBJ2-3	CASSHRGCVDTQYF	TGCGCCAGCAGTCATCGGGGGTGTGTAGATACGCAGTATTTT
.	TRBV29-1	TRBD2	TRBJ2-1	CSVDVDPGGLAALRSYNEQFF	TGCAGCGTTGATGTCGACCCTGGAGGACTAGCGGCCCTAAGGTCCTACAATGAGCAGTTCTTC
few	TRBV7-3	TRBD1	TRBJ2-5	CASSLNPGQGETQYF	TGTGCCAGCAGCTTAAATCCGGGACAGGGGGAGACCCAGTACTTC
.	TRBV5-6	.	TRBJ2-2	CASSWGTGELFF	TGTGCCAGCAGCTGGGGGACAGGGGAGCTGTTTTTT
.	TRBV5-6	.	TRBJ1-3	CASSLASSGNTIYF	TGTGCCAGCAGCCTGGCCAGCTCTGGAAACACCATATATTTT
.	TRBV6-5	.	TRBJ2-5	CASTFQGETQYF	TGTGCCAGCACTTTTCAGGGGGAGACCCAGTACTTC
.	TRBV7-3	TRBD2	TRBJ2-5	CASSLMGTSGSETQYF	TGTGCCAGCAGCTTAATGGGGACTAGCGGGAGCGAGACCCAGTACTTC
.	TRBV19	TRBD1	TRBJ2-2	CASSSGQGVGGELFF	TGTGCCAGTAGCTCCGGACAGGGGGTTGGCGGGGAGCTGTTTTTT
few	TRBV28	TRBD1	TRBJ2-3	CASRSGQITDTQYF	TGTGCCAGCAGATCGGGACAGATCACAGATACGCAGTATTTT
.	TRBV5-1	TRBD1	TRBJ2-1	CASNPTGSGNEQFF	TGCGCCAGCAACCCGACAGGGTCGGGCAATGAGCAGTTCTTC
.	TRBV6-6	TRBD1	TRBJ2-3	CASSNSRQGAVIAQYF	TGTGCCAGCAGTAACTCCAGACAGGGCGCTGTTATTGCGCAGTATTTT
once	TRBV6-5	.	TRBJ2-5	CASSYVGGWETQYF	TGTGCCAGCAGTTACGTTGGGGGCTGGGAGACCCAGTACTTC
.	TRBV7-6	TRBD2	TRBJ2-7	CASSLGRGSHEQYF	TGTGCCAGCAGCTTAGGACGCGGGAGTCACGAGCAGTACTTC
.	TRBV2	.	TRBJ1-4	CASRRDTNEKLFF	TGTGCCAGCAGACGGGACACCAACGAAAAACTGTTTTTT
.	TRBV28	TRBD2	TRBJ2-2	CASRPTSGINTGELFF	TGTGCCAGCAGACCCACTAGCGGGATCAACACCGGGGAGCTGTTTTTT
.	TRBV6-5	.	TRBJ2-7	CASSYSLGGGSYEQYF	TGTGCCAGCAGTTACTCCCTCGGGGGTGGCTCCTACGAGCAGTACTTC
.	TRBV28	TRBD1	TRBJ2-7	CASSQLDREPNF	TGTGCCAGCAGCCAACTGGACAGGGAACCGAACTTC
.	TRBV5-1	TRBD1	TRBJ2-5	CASSMTGRGETQYF	TGCGCCAGCAGCATGACAGGGAGAGGAGAGACCCAGTACTTC
.	TRBV2	TRBD1	TRBJ1-3	CASSGGTGRFRSGNTIYF	TGTGCCAGCAGTGGGGGGACAGGGAGATTCCGCTCTGGAAACACCATATATTTT
once	TRBV6-5	TRBD2	TRBJ2-7	CASSYSTSGTYEQYF	TGTGCCAGCAGTTACTCGACTAGCGGCACCTACGAGCAGTACTTC
.	TRBV5-6	.	TRBJ2-7	CASSHGQPADRQYF	TGTGCCAGCAGCCACGGACAGCCCGCGGACCGGCAGTACTTC
.	TRBV4-1	.	TRBJ1-4	CASSQAGSLRGNEKLFF	TGCGCCAGCAGCCAAGCAGGGAGTTTACGGGGGAATGAAAAACTGTTTTTT
.	TRBV18	TRBD2	TRBJ2-6	CASSPGLAGGPHFSGANVLTF	TGTGCCAGCTCACCGGGACTAGCGGGAGGGCCCCACTTCTCTGGGGCCAACGTCCTGACTTTC
.	TRBV6-5	.	TRBJ2-1	CASRPFRERNNEQFF	TGTGCCAGCAGACCCTTTCGGGAGAGGAACAATGAGCAGTTCTTC
.	TRBV9	.	TRBJ2-5	CASSVAGDRARETQYF	TGTGCCAGCAGCGTAGCGGGAGACAGGGCTCGGGAGACCCAGTACTTC
.	TRBV7-9	TRBD2	TRBJ2-3	CASSISGNTDTQYF	TGTGCCAGCAGCATTAGCGGGAACACAGATACGCAGTATTTT
few	TRBV2	TRBD1	TRBJ1-5	CASGTDNQPQHF	TGTGCCAGCGGGACAGACAATCAGCCCCAGCATTTT
.	TRBV28	TRBD1	TRBJ1-5	CASSRQGVGNQPQHF	TGTGCCAGCAGTAGACAGGGAGTGGGCAATCAGCCCCAGCATTTT
.	TRBV4-1	TRBD1	TRBJ1-6	CASSHSTRDSYNSPLHF	TGCGCCAGCAGCCACTCGACCCGGGACAGCTATAATTCACCCCTCCACTTT
.	TRBV6-6	.	TRBJ2-7	CASRPPLSSYEQYF	TGTGCCAGCAGACCCCCACTGTCGTCCTACGAGCAGTACTTC
.	TRBV6-1	.	TRBJ1-5	CASSDSGTPLGPQHF	TGTGCCAGCAGTGACTCCGGGACACCGCTCGGGCCCCAGCATTTT
.	TRBV7-9	TRBD2	TRBJ2-7	CASSKRTSGLAEQYF	TGTGCCAGCAGCAAACGGACTAGCGGACTCGCCGAGCAGTACTTC
.	TRBV11-2	.	TRBJ2-7	CASSLVVPRGEQYF	TGTGCCAGCAGCTTAGTGGTCCCTCGCGGCGAGCAGTACTTC
.	TRBV7-9	.	TRBJ2-7	CASSWAETYEQYF	TGTGCCAGCAGCTGGGCAGAGACCTACGAGCAGTACTTC
.	TRBV7-2	.	TRBJ2-1	CASSLGSNGEQFF	TGTGCCAGCAGCTTAGGGAGTAACGGCGAGCAGTTCTTC
.	TRBV11-2	.	TRBJ1-1	CASSLAVPDTEAFF	TGTGCCAGCAGCTTAGCTGTTCCAGACACTGAAGCTTTCTTT
.	TRBV19	TRBD1	TRBJ1-2	CASSLPGQGNYGYTF	TGTGCCAGTAGTCTCCCGGGACAGGGTAACTATGGCTACACCTTC
.	TRBV2	TRBD1	TRBJ1-5	CASSRDRGNQPQHF	TGTGCCAGCAGCAGGGACAGGGGTAATCAGCCCCAGCATTTT
once	TRBV27	TRBD2	TRBJ2-3	CASSLGRETDTQYF	TGTGCCAGCAGTTTAGGGCGGGAGACAGATACGCAGTATTTT
.	TRBV7-8	.	TRBJ1-2	CASSLVPSYYGYTF	TGTGCCAGCAGCTTAGTACCCAGTTACTATGGCTACACCTTC
.	TRBV10-3	.	TRBJ2-7	CAISEPPGEREQYF	TGTGCCATCAGTGAGCCCCCAGGGGAGAGGGAGCAGTACTTC
.	TRBV4-1	TRBD2	TRBJ2-1	CASSHPPGTSGSYGNEQFF	TGCGCCAGCAGCCACCCTCCTGGGACTAGCGGGAGCTACGGGAATGAGCAGTTCTTC
.	TRBV2	TRBD2	TRBJ2-5	CARRGFSGRRETQYF	TGTGCCAGGAGGGGCTTTAGCGGGAGGCGAGAGACCCAGTACTTC
.	TRBV28	.	TRBJ1-5	CASLTGDYSNQPQHF	TGTGCCAGCCTGACAGGCGATTATAGCAATCAGCCCCAGCATTTT
.	TRBV4-2	TRBD1	TRBJ1-2	CASSQVTGTGAVSF	TGTGCCAGCAGCCAGGTTACCGGGACAGGCGCCGTTAGCTTC
.	TRBV10-1	TRBD2	TRBJ2-3	CASSATSGRPSTDTQYF	TGCGCCAGCAGTGCGACTAGCGGGAGGCCCAGCACAGATACGCAGTATTTT
.	TRBV19	.	TRBJ2-2	CASSPVSNTGELFF	TGTGCCAGTAGTCCGGTTTCGAACACCGGGGAGCTGTTTTTT
.	TRBV5-1	TRBD1	TRBJ2-3	CASSLGQGVFGTDTQYF	TGCGCCAGCAGCTTGGGACAGGGTGTTTTTGGTACAGATACGCAGTATTTT
.	TRBV2	TRBD1	TRBJ2-7	CASSDRPRRGTGVSYEQYF	TGTGCCAGCAGTGATCGGCCGCGGCGGGGGACAGGGGTCTCCTACGAGCAGTACTTC
.	TRBV19	TRBD1	TRBJ2-5	CASSIQGAEETQYF	TGTGCCAGTAGTATTCAGGGGGCGGAAGAGACCCAGTACTTC
.	TRBV5-1	.	TRBJ2-1	CASSPTSNEQFF	TGCGCCAGCAGCCCTACCTCCAATGAGCAGTTCTTC
.	TRBV5-8	TRBD1	TRBJ2-5	CASSTGTGGEETQYF	TGTGCCAGCAGCACCGGGACAGGGGGCGAAGAGACCCAGTACTTC